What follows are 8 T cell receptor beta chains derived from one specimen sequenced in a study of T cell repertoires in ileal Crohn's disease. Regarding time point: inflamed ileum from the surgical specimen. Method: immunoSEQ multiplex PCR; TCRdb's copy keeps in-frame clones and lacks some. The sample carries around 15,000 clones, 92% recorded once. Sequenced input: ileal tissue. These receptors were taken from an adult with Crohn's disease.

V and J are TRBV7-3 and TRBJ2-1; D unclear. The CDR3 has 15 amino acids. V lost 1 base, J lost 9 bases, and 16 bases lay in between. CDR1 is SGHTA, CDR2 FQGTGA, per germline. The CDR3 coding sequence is TGTGCCAGCAGCTTAATGGGCCAGGAGCATGGTGAGCAGTTCTTC. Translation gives CASSLMGQEHGEQFF.

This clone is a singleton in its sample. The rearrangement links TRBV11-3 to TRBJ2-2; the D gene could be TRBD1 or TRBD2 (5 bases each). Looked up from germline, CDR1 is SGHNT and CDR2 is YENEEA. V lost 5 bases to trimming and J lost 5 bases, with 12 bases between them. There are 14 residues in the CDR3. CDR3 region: CASSPRGDTGELFF. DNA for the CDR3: TGTGCCAGCAGCCCCCGAGGGGATACCGGGGAGCTGTTTTTT. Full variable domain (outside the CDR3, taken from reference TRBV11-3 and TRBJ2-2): EAGVVQSPRYKIIEKKQPVAFWCNPISGHNTLYWYLQNLGQGPELLIRYENEEAVDDSQLPKDRFSAERLKGVDSTLKIQPAELGDSAVYLCASSPRGDTGELFFGEGSRLTVL.

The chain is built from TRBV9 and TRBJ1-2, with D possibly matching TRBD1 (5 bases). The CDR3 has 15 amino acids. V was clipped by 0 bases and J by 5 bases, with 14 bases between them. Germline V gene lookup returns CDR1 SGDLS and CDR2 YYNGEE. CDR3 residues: CASSVGGNQIYGYTF. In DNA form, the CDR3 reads TGTGCCAGCAGCGTAGGGGGGAACCAAATTTATGGCTACACCTTC.

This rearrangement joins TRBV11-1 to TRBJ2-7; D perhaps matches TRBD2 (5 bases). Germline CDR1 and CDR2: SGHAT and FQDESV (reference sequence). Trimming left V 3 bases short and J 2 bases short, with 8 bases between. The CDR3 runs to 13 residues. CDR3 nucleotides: TGTGCCAGCAGCTTCCCCGGGACCTACGAGCAGTACTTC. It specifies CASSFPGTYEQYF.

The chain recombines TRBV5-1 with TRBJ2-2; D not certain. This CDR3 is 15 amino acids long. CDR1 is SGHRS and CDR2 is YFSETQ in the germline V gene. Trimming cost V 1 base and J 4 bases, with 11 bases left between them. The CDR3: CASSLRQDSTGELFF. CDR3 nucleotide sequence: TGCGCCAGCAGCTTGAGGCAGGATAGCACCGGGGAGCTGTTTTTT.

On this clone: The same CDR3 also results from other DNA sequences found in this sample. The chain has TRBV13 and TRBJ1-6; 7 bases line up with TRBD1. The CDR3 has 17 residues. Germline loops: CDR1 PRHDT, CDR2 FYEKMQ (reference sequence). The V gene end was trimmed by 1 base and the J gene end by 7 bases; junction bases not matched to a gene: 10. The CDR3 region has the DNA TGTGCCAGCAGCTTAGAGGAGGGGGCGCGCAGGAATTCACCCCTCCACTTT. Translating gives CASSLEEGARRNSPLHF.

CDR3 nucleotides: TGTGCCAGCAGTCCTCGCACAGATACGCAGTATTTT. Translation: CASSPRTDTQYF. The chain carries TRBV28 and TRBJ2-3; D not certain. Germline CDR1 is MDHEN and CDR2 is SYDVKM. The CDR3 totals 12 residues. Between the trimmed V and J ends, which lost 5 bases and 1 base, there was a span of 4 bases.

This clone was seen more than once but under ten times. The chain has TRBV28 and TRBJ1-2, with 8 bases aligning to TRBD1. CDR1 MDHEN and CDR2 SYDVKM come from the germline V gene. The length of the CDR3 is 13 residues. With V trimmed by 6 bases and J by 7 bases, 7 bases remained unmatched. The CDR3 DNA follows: TGTGCCAGCAGACCAGGGGGCACCCTTGGCTACACCTTC. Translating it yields CASRPGGTLGYTF.